This TCR beta chain stems from a study of blood T cells in healthy people across ages (dated by TCRdb to the mid-2010s). Background for the entire study: Template switching captured roughly one uniquely barcoded TCR beta cDNA molecule per two T cells in model experiments. To track age-related changes in TCR beta repertoire diversity, the study relied on deep sequencing normalized with unique cDNA molecular identifiers. The donors were split into four age groups: young (average around 17 years), middle-aged (roughly 39), aged (roughly 65) and long-lived (over 80). For two donors (one aged 18 to 29 and one aged 80 or older), the study analyzed two additional independent replicas of 1 million unique cDNA reads from the same blood draw. The full study reports these points: Compared with the aged group, the long-lived group had more naive CD4+ T cells, fewer expanded clones and increased TCR diversity, suggesting age selection. The percentage of naive T cells measured by flow cytometry correlated strongly with observed TCR beta diversity. Estimates of total diversity based on one million sequenced T cells were considered lower bounds and underestimates. Observed TCR beta diversity per million T cells fell roughly linearly with age, and a significant reduction was already apparent by age around 39. Conclusive comparison of naive and antigen-experienced compartments was prevented by the profiling of bulk unsorted PBMCs. Because donor CMV infection status was unknown, age-related changes in expanded clonotypes were potentially confounded.

The library was produced with 5' RACE. The sample was run on an Illumina HiSeq 2500. A second 7 to 11 cycle PCR used a sample-barcoded 5' primer and a J-beta primer mix. A unique molecular identifier was introduced onto each TCR beta cDNA molecule by a template-switch 5' adaptor carrying 12 random nucleotides. At least 2.5 million CDR3-containing paired-end reads were obtained from each sample. All of the RNA was converted into first-strand cDNA using the Mint cDNA synthesis kit, with a TRBC-specific oligonucleotide serving as the primer. Following uracil-DNA glycosylase treatment, a first 18-cycle PCR with universal primers M1SS and BC2_uni_R was performed on all cDNA. Processing in the source paper ran as follows. Each sample was normalized by randomly selecting 1 million high-quality reads, each carrying a distinct molecular identifier. Instead of being binned into consensus sequences, reads with shared molecular identifiers were discarded. MiTCR, set to a Q25 quality threshold and the strictest error-elimination algorithm, was used for CDR3 identification, clonotype clustering and error correction. A nonparametric unseen species model with Euler transformation was used to estimate a lower bound on total TCR beta diversity. TCRdb reworked the public reads: Q25 trimming with fastp, MiXCR clone assembly, productive beta chains retained. Rows merge per CDR3 protein into single entries with the most common DNA and genes. TCRdb's processing, not the authors', yielded these V and J calls. Within this sample are 760,000 or so distinct CDR3 sequences, with about 25% of them counted one time only. The biggest ten clones account for 9% to 9.5% of the sample.

The roughly 37 donors, aged roughly 6 to 100 years, were systemically healthy Caucasian individuals from Russia. Each donor gave about 10 milliliters of peripheral blood, drawn into EDTA-treated Vacutainer tubes. Ficoll-Paque density-gradient centrifugation was used to isolate PBMCs, with at least 6 million obtained per sample. Total RNA was extracted from PBMCs with Trizol reagent, with at least 6 micrograms obtained per sample. Naive CD45RAhigh/CD27high T cell percentages were measured by flow cytometry on a PBMC aliquot from every donor. With respect to this clonotype: Its antigen has not been determined. Base-call qualities are not available, and no considerably larger clone is one nucleotide away.

A further study also used this sample, focusing on T cells of mothers and their children. Looking at the second paper: Nine systemically healthy Caucasian individuals, comprising three mothers and their six children, were included as donors. cDNA synthesis used all of the extracted RNA, with 1.5 ug of RNA in each 15 ul reaction. In the second PCR, the M1S primer added sample barcodes and 2-4 random nucleotides. Each mother yielded over 8.5 million TCR beta CDR3 reads and each child 2.5 million to 3 million reads. Thymic selection shapes the output of TCR recombination in a similar way in related and unrelated pairs, and inherited differences have a minor effect. Normalized repertoire overlap in related mother-child pairs was always slightly higher than in unrelated mother-child pairs, but the difference was never significant. No persistent microchimeric T cell clones were found, with a detection sensitivity of approximately 95 clones per million clonotypes. Deep NGS was used in the study to compare the TCR beta repertoires of mothers and children and to look for features that separate related mother-child pairs from unrelated individuals. On average, the children were about 10 +/- 4 years old, while the mothers were roughly 36 +/- 4 years old. After adapter ligation with NEBNext reagents, the libraries were sequenced on Illumina HiSeq 2000 with 100+100 nt paired-end reads. To prevent cross-contamination, the mother and child libraries were prepared a month apart and were sequenced in separate runs. Between roughly 450,000 and 2,200,000 distinct TCR beta clonotypes were identified per donor. Naive TCR beta clonotypes were estimated from low-frequency clonotypes matched to each donor's FACS-determined naive share, without sorting.

Sequenced input: blood. This receptor was obtained from a boy aged 5-17 years in good health.

The CDR3 amino acid sequence is: CASSLEQLLTGAYEQYF. The DNA reads TGTGCCAGCAGCTTAGAGCAACTTTTAACAGGCGCCTACGAGCAGTACTTC. The chain links TRBV7-9 with TRBJ2-5, with TRBD1 as a weak D call on 5 bases. TRBJ2-7 matches the DNA end more closely, so the J call is doubtful. Including the terminal cysteine and phenylalanine, the CDR3 comprises 17 residues. Only the CDR3 DNA stays, 51 bases, in frame from base 1. From a lookup of the germline V gene (reference sequence), CDR1 and CDR2 are SEHNR and FQNEAQ.